These 21 T cell receptor beta chains were all obtained from the same sample, sequenced in a study of patients and donors after allogeneic stem cell transplantation. One entry per CDR3 protein results from TCRdb running MiXCR on the RT-PCR reads. The profile shows 200,000 to 250,000 distinct CDR3 sequences, roughly 14% of them singletons. The sample was blood, either unsorted or a sorted T cell fraction (not recorded which). Source of these receptors: a human donor who was either an allogeneic HSCT recipient or a stem cell or donor lymphocyte infusion donor (not recorded which). It is not recorded whose cells these are; they may come from a transplant donor.

V usage is TRBV20-1 and J usage is TRBJ2-2; no reliable D call. The CDR3 totals 15 residues. V lost 1 base to trimming and J lost 0 bases, with 9 bases between them. The germline V gene encodes CDR1 DFQATT and CDR2 SNEGSKA (reference sequence). DNA for the CDR3: TGCAGTGCTAGAGCTTTAGGGCCGAACACCGGGGAGCTGTTTTTT. It codes for CSARALGPNTGELFF.

The chain joins TRBV6-5 to TRBJ2-3; D gene uncertain. Germline values: CDR1 MNHEY, CDR2 SVGAGI. The CDR3 contains 11 residues. Trimming pared 5 bases from V and 5 bases from J, leaving 5 bases between. CDR3 sequence (DNA): TGTGCCAGCAGTACGGAAGATACGCAGTATTTT. This encodes CASSTEDTQYF.

The chain couples TRBV11-2 to TRBJ1-2; TRBD1 matches at 7 bases. Germline values: CDR1 SGHAT, CDR2 FQNNGV. This CDR3 comprises 14 residues. V trimming: 4 bases; J trimming: 3 bases; junction bases outside the gene matches: 5. The CDR3 DNA is TGTGCCAGCAGCTCCTTAGGGGGCCACTATGGCTACACCTTC. This sequence encodes CASSSLGGHYGYTF.

This clonotype came up many times. V and J are TRBV20-1 and TRBJ1-4; TRBD1 matches at 7 bases. This CDR3 is 12 amino acids long. J gave up 6 bases and V 6 bases, and 4 bases lay outside the gene matches. Germline CDR1 reads DFQATT; CDR2 reads SNEGSKA (reference sequence). The CDR3 sequence: CSAADRHEKLFF. DNA of the CDR3: TGCAGTGCCGCGGACAGGCATGAAAAACTGTTTTTT.

The gene calls are TRBV19 and TRBJ2-5; 7 bases line up with TRBD2. Germline CDR1 and CDR2: LNHDA and SQIVND (reference sequence). The V gene end was trimmed by 4 bases and the J gene end by 2 bases; junction bases not matched to a gene: 7. The CDR3 has 15 amino acids. The CDR3, as DNA: TGTGCCAGTAGTAACCCTCAGCGGGAACAAGAGACCCAGTACTTC. Translated, it gives CASSNPQREQETQYF.

Only a few counts were recorded for this clonotype. The rearrangement uses TRBV6-1 and TRBJ1-4; possible D gene TRBD1, 5 bases. In germline, CDR1 is MNHNS, CDR2 SASEGT. Trimming removed 6 bases from V and 7 bases from J, with 15 bases in between. The CDR3 spans 14 residues. CDR3 protein: CASSPLLQGEKLFF. CDR3 bases: TGTGCCAGCAGCCCCTTACTCCAGGGTGAAAAACTGTTTTTT.

This clonotype was counted only a few times. This may arise from a read error, as a much more abundant clone is one base away. The chain is built from TRBV7-6 and TRBJ2-7; D gene uncertain. The germline gives CDR1 SGHVS, CDR2 FNYEAQ. The CDR3 runs to 17 residues. CDR3 protein: CASCLVQVGGYSYEQYF. Here the CDR3 DNA reads TGTGCCAGCTGCTTAGTTCAGGTTGGCGGATACTCCTACGAGCAGTACTTC.

This clonotype has a handful of counts. This rearrangement joins TRBV15 to TRBJ1-5; 7 bases map to TRBD1. CDR3 size: 17 residues. Losses at the gene ends were 2 bases for V and 5 bases for J; bases not matched to a gene: 12. Germline assignment: CDR1 LNHNV and CDR2 YYDKDF (reference sequence). The CDR3 region is CATSRPVGRGSDQPQHF. In DNA form, the CDR3 reads TGTGCCACCAGCAGACCGGTAGGCAGGGGGTCCGATCAGCCCCAGCATTTT.

The chain joins TRBV12-3 or TRBV12-4 to TRBJ2-3; D gene ambiguous. Trimming removed 2 bases at V and 3 bases at J, with 12 bases between. The CDR3 runs to 15 residues. CDR3 in amino acids: CASSLRLERTDTQYF. The CDR3 DNA reads as TGTGCCAGCAGTTTAAGACTCGAGAGGACAGATACGCAGTATTTT.

The chain is built from TRBV6-5 and TRBJ1-2; possible D gene TRBD1, 5 bases. Germline lookup yields CDR1 MNHEY and CDR2 SVGAGI. This CDR3 region has 16 residues. The V end was cut by 0 bases, the J end by 2 bases, with 13 bases between. The CDR3 region has the DNA TGTGCCAGCAGTTACTCATCCAGGGCCCCGAACTATGGCTACACCTTC. It yields the protein CASSYSSRAPNYGYTF.

This clonotype has a handful of counts. This rearrangement joins TRBV12-3 or TRBV12-4 to TRBJ1-6; D unclear. The CDR3 sequence is 15 residues long. Between the trimmed V and J ends, which lost 6 bases and 0 bases, there was a span of 9 bases. The CDR3 loop is CASSLKSSYNSPLHF. The CDR3, as DNA: TGTGCCAGCAGCCTTAAGAGCTCCTATAATTCACCCCTCCACTTT.

The genes are TRBV6-1 and TRBJ2-2; 11 bases align to TRBD1. V shed 6 bases and J 6 bases; nucleotides not matched to a gene: 9. The CDR3 is 16 amino acids. The germline V gene has CDR1 MNHNS and CDR2 SASEGT. The CDR3: CASSPRGTGGSGELFF. As DNA, the CDR3 is TGTGCCAGCAGCCCCCGGGGGACAGGGGGTTCCGGGGAGCTGTTTTTT.

This clonotype was counted a few times. The V call is TRBV27, the J call TRBJ1-2; D unclear. CDR1 is MNHEY, CDR2 SMNVEV, per germline (reference sequence). V gave up 1 base and J gave up 8 bases, with 14 bases separating them. This CDR3 is built from 14 residues. CDR3 region: CASSLYGQVGGYTF. The CDR3 nucleotides are TGTGCCAGCAGTTTATATGGTCAGGTGGGGGGCTACACCTTC.

CDR3 region: CASGFEGADTQYF. CDR3 DNA sequence: TGTGCCAGCGGATTTGAGGGGGCAGATACGCAGTATTTT. The rearrangement links TRBV12-3 or TRBV12-4 to TRBJ2-3; possibly TRBD1 for D (6 bases). The CDR3 loop spans 13 amino acids. V was trimmed by 8 bases and J by 4 bases, leaving 13 bases between them.

This clonotype was seen a few times. The CDR3 is CATSDLMGNEQFF. DNA for the CDR3: TGTGCCACCAGTGATTTGATGGGCAATGAGCAGTTCTTC. The chain uses TRBV24-1 and TRBJ2-1; unclear D gene. This CDR3 is built from 13 residues. V was trimmed by 0 bases and J by 6 bases, leaving 5 bases between them. The germline CDR1 and CDR2 sequences are KGHDR and SFDVKD.

Points on this clonotype: This could be a read error, since a much larger clone is one nucleotide away. The rearrangement joins TRBV12-3 or TRBV12-4 to TRBJ2-3; D call uncertain. The DNA end is a closer match to TRBJ1-5, so the J assignment may be wrong. This CDR3 has 15 amino acids. The CDR3 DNA sequence: TGTGCCAGCAGTCGGACTAGCGGGGAAACAGATACGCAGCATTTT. It is translated as CASSRTSGETDTQHF.

This clonotype has a count of ten or more. The chain is built from TRBV12-3 or TRBV12-4 and TRBJ2-3; 9 nucleotides match TRBD1. J was trimmed by 5 bases and V by 3 bases; bases with no gene match: 3. The CDR3 has 14 residues. CDR3 sequence reads: CASSLGQGKDTQYF. The DNA of the CDR3 is TGTGCCAGCAGTTTGGGACAGGGCAAAGATACGCAGTATTTT.

This clonotype has a handful of counts. The chain carries TRBV20-1 and TRBJ1-2; 8 bases are a match to TRBD1. V shed 3 bases and J 6 bases; nucleotides not matched to a gene: 6. The CDR3 length is 13 residues. CDR1 and CDR2 from the germline V gene are DFQATT and SNEGSKA (reference sequence). Here the CDR3 DNA reads TGCAGTGCTAGGGCTCAGGGGGCAAATGGCTACACCTTC. It is translated as CSARAQGANGYTF.

The J gene is TRBJ2-7, the V gene TRBV6-5; 8 bases line up with TRBD2. Germline V CDR1 and CDR2: MNHEY, SVGAGI. This CDR3 has 15 residues. The J segment lost 4 bases and the V segment lost 2 bases, leaving 7 bases of the junction unmatched. CDR3 in amino acids: CASSYGSGGRYEQYF. For the CDR3, the DNA is TGTGCCAGCAGTTACGGGTCGGGGGGGCGATACGAGCAGTACTTC.

The sample holds many counts of this clonotype. The chain carries TRBV3-1 and TRBJ2-2, with TRBD1 identical over 9 bases. V dropped 4 bases and J dropped 4; count of bases not matched to a gene: 13. This CDR3 comprises 18 residues. The germline gives CDR1 LGHDT, CDR2 YNNKEL (reference sequence). Here the CDR3 DNA reads TGTGCCAGCAGCCCCATGTTGCCGACAGGGGGGCGCACCGGGGAGCTGTTTTTT. Translated, it gives CASSPMLPTGGRTGELFF.

This rearrangement joins TRBV3-1 to TRBJ1-5; a weak D match, TRBD1 (6 bases). V lost 1 base, J lost 7 bases, and 17 bases lay in between. There are 16 residues in the CDR3. CDR1 and CDR2 from the germline V gene are LGHDT and YNNKEL (reference sequence). This CDR3 is CASSQASGGAGQPQHF. CDR3 DNA sequence: TGTGCCAGCAGCCAAGCCTCCGGGGGCGCAGGGCAGCCCCAGCATTTT.